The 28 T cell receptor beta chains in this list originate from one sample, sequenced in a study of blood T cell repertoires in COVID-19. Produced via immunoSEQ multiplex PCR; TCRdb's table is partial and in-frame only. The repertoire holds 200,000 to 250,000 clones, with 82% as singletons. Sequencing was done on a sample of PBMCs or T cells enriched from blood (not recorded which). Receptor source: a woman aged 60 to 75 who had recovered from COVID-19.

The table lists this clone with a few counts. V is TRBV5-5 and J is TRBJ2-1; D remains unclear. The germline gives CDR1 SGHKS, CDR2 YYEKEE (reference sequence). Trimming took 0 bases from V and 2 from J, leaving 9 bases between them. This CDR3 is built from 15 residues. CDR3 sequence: CASSLGLITYNEQFF. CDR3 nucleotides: TGTGCCAGCAGCTTGGGACTGATCACCTACAATGAGCAGTTCTTC.

DNA for the CDR3: TGTGCCAGTAGTATATGGGCAGAAACCTCACCCCTCCACTTT. Encoded protein: CASSIWAETSPLHF. The gene calls are TRBV19 and TRBJ1-6; D unclear. The germline V gene encodes CDR1 LNHDA and CDR2 SQIVND (reference sequence). The CDR3 sequence is 14 residues long. Deletions cut 2 bases from V and 10 bases from J, with 12 bases between.

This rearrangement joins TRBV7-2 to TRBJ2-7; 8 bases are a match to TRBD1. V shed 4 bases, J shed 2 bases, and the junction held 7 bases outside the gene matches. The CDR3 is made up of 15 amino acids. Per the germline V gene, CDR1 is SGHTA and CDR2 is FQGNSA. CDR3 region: CASSSGQVTTYEQYF. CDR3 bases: TGTGCCAGCAGCTCGGGACAGGTTACCACCTACGAGCAGTACTTC.

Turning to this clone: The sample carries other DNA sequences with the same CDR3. CDR3 sequence (DNA): TGTGCCAGCAGCTGGGGAGGAACAGATACGCAGTATTTT. Its protein is CASSWGGTDTQYF. The chain couples TRBV11-3 to TRBJ2-3; tentatively, D is TRBD2 (6 bases). The germline CDR1 and CDR2 sequences are SGHNT and YENEEA. The V end was cut by 4 bases, the J end by 3 bases, with 8 bases between. This CDR3 has 13 residues.

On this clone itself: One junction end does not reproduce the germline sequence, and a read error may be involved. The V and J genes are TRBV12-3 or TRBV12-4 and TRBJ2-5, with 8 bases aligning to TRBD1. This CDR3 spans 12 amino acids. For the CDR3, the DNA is TGTGCCAGCAGTCCCCGGACAGGGCCCGGGCACTTC. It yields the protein CASSPRTGPGHF.

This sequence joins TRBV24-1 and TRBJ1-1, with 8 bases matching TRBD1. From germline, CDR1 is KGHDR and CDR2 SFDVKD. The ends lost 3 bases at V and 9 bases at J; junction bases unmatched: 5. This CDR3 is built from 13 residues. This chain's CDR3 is CATSDRQGRKAFF. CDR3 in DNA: TGTGCCACCAGTGATCGACAGGGGCGGAAAGCTTTCTTT.

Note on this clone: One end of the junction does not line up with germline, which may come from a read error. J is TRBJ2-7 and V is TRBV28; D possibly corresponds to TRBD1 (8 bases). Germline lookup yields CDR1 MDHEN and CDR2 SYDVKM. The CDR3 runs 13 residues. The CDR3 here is CASSLTGGGPTHF. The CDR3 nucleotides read TGTGCCAGCAGTTTAACAGGGGGGGGCCCCACGCACTTC.

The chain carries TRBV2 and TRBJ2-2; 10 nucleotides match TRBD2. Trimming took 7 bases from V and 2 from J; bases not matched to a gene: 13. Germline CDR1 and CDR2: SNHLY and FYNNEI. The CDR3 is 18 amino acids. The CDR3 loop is CASNRLAGGLENTGELFF. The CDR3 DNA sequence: TGTGCCAGCAATCGATTAGCGGGAGGTTTGGAAAACACCGGGGAGCTGTTTTTT.

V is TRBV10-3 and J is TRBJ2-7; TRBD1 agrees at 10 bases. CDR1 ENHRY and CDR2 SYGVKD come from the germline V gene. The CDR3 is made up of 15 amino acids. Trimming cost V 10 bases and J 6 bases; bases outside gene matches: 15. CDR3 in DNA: TGTGCCACCCACCCGACAGGGGGCTTTTCGGGCGAGCAGTACTTC. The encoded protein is CATHPTGGFSGEQYF.

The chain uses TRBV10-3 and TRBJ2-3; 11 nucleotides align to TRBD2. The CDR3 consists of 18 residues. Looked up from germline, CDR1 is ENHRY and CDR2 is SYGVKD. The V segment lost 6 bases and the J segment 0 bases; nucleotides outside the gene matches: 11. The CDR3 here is CAISFKLAGAPSTDTQYF. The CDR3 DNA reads TGTGCCATCAGCTTTAAACTAGCGGGGGCGCCGAGCACAGATACGCAGTATTTT.

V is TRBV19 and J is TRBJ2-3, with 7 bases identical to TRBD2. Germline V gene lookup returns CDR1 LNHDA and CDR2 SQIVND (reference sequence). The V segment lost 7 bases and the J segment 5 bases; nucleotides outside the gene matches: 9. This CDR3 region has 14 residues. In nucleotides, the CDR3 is TGTGCCAGTAACAATTCCCCGGGGGGAGATACGCAGTATTTT. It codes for CASNNSPGGDTQYF.

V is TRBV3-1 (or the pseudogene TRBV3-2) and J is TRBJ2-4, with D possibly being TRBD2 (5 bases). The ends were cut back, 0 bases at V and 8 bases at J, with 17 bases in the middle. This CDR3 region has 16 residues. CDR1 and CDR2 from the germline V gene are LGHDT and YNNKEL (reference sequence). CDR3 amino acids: CASSQDFPGSLDIQYF. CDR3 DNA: TGTGCCAGCAGCCAAGATTTCCCGGGGAGTTTGGACATTCAGTACTTC.

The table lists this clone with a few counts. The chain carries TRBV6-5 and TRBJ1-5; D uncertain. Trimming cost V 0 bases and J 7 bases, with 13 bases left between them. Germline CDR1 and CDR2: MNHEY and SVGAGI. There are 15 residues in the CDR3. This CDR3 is CASSYSIAGSQPQHF. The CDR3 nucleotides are TGTGCCAGCAGTTACTCGATTGCCGGTTCCCAGCCCCAGCATTTT.

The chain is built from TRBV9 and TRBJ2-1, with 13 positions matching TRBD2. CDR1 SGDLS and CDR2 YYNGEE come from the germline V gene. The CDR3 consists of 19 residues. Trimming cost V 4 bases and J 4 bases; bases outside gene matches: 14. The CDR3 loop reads CASSPRLAGGPPTYNEQFF. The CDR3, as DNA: TGTGCCAGCAGCCCCCGACTAGCGGGAGGCCCACCCACTTACAATGAGCAGTTCTTC. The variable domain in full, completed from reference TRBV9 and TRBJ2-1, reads DSGVTQTPKHLITATGQRVTLRCSPRSGDLSVYWYQQSLDQGLQFLIQYYNGEERAKGNILERFSAQQFPDLHSELNLSSLELGDSALYFCASSPRLAGGPPTYNEQFFGPGTRLTVL.

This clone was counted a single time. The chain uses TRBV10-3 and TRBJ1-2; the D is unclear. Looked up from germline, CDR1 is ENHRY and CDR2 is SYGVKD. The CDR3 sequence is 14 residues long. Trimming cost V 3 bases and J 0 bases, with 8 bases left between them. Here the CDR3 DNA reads TGTGCCATCAGTGAAAAGATAGCTAACTATGGCTACACCTTC. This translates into CAISEKIANYGYTF.

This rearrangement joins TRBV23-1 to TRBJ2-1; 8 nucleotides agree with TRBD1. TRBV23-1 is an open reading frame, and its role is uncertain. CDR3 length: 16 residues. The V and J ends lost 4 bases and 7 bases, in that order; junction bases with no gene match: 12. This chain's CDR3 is CASSPGGNRGRNEQFF. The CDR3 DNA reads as TGCGCCAGCAGTCCTGGAGGCAACAGGGGGAGAAATGAGCAGTTCTTC.

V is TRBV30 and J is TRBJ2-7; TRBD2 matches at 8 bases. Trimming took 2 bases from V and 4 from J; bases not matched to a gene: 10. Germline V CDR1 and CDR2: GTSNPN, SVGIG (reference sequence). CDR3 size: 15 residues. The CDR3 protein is CAWSFGAGGGYEQYF. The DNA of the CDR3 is TGTGCCTGGAGTTTTGGCGCGGGAGGTGGTTACGAGCAGTACTTC.

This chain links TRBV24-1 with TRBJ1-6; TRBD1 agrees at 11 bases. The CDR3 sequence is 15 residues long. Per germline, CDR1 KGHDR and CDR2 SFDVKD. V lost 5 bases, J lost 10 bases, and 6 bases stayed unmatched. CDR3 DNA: TGTGCCACCAGTGGGGGACAGGGGGTTTGGTCACCCCTCCACTTT. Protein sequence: CATSGGQGVWSPLHF.

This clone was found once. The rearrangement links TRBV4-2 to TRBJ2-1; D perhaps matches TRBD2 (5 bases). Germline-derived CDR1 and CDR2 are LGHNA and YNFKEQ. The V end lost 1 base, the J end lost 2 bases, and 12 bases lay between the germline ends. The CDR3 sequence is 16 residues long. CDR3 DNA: TGTGCCAGCAGCCAAGTCGGAGGAGCGGCCTACAATGAGCAGTTCTTC. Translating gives CASSQVGGAAYNEQFF.

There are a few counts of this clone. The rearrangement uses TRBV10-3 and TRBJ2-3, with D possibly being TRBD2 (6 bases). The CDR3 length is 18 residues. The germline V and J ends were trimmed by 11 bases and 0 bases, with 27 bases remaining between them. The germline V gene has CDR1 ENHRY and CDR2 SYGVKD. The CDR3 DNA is TGTGCCGTTAGACGCCCCGGGAGCTCCTCTTATAGCACAGATACGCAGTATTTT. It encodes CAVRRPGSSSYSTDTQYF.

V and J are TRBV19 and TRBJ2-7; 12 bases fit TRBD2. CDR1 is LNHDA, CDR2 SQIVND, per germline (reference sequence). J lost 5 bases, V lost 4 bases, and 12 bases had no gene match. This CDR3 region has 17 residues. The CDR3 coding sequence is TGTGCCAGTAGTAACCTCCCCCTAGCGGGAGGGCCGAACGAGCAGTACTTC. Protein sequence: CASSNLPLAGGPNEQYF.

The CDR3 coding sequence is TGTGCCAGCAGTAGAACTGGAAACACCATATATTTT. Amino acids: CASSRTGNTIYF. V usage is TRBV7-2 and J usage is TRBJ1-3; D gene uncertain. The CDR3 extends over 12 amino acids. V lost 6 bases, J lost 2 bases, and 5 bases lay in between. Germline CDR1 and CDR2: SGHTA and FQGNSA.

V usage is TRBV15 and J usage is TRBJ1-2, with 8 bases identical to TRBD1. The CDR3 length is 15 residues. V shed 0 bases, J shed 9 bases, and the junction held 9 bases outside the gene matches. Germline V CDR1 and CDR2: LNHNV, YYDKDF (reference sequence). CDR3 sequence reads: CATSRDLGQASSYTF. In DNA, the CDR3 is TGTGCCACCAGCAGAGATTTGGGACAGGCATCGAGCTACACCTTC.

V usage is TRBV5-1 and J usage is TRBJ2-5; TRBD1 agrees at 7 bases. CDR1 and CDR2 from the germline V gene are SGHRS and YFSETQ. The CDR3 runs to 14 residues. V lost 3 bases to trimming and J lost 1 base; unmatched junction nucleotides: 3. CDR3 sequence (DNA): TGCGCCAGCAGCTCTGGGACAGCCCAAGAGACCCAGTACTTC. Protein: CASSSGTAQETQYF.

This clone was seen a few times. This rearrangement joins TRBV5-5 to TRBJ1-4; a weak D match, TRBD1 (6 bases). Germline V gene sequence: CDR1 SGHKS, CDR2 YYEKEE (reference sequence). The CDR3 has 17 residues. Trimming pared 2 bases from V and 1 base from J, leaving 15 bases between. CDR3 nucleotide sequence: TGTGCCAGCAGCTTAGCTGGGGGCGGTCGAACTAATGAAAAACTGTTTTTT. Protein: CASSLAGGGRTNEKLFF.

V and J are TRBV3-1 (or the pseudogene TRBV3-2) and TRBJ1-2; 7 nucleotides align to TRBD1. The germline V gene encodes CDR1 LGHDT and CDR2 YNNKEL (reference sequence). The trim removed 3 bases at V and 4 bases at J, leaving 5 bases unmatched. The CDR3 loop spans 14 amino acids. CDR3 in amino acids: CASSQQGGGYGYTF. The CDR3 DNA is TGTGCCAGCAGCCAGCAGGGGGGTGGCTATGGCTACACCTTC.

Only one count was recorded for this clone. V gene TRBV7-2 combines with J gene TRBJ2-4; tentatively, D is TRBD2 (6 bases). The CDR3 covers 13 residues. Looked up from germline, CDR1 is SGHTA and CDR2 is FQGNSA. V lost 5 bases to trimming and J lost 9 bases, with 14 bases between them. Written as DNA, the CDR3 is TGTGCCAGCAGCCGTCAACTAGCAGGCATTCAGTACTTC. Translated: CASSRQLAGIQYF.

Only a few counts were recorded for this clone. CDR3 sequence reads: CASSLARTTPSTDTQYF. In nucleotides, the CDR3 is TGTGCCAGCAGCTTGGCCCGGACTACCCCTAGCACAGATACGCAGTATTTT. The rearrangement links TRBV5-8 to TRBJ2-3; D possibly corresponds to TRBD2 (6 bases). Germline lookup yields CDR1 SGHTS and CDR2 YDEGEE. The length of the CDR3 is 17 residues. The V gene lost 0 bases and the J gene lost 0 bases, with 14 bases spanning the gap.